The 32 T cell receptor beta chains given below trace back to one sample, sequenced in a study of identical twins. TCRdb ran MiXCR on the 5' RACE reads and lists one entry per CDR3 protein. Of approximately 700,000 distinct CDR3 sequences listed, around 6.1% are singletons. The material sequenced was naive T cells sorted from blood. The receptors were gathered from a man aged 18 to 29 in good health.

A note on this clonotype: A much bigger clone sits one base away, suggesting this may be a read error. The rearrangement links TRBV20-1 to TRBJ2-1, with a possible D match to TRBD2 (7 bases). The CDR3 is 15 residues long. Trimming removed 6 bases at V and 4 bases at J, with 19 bases between. CDR1 and CDR2 (germline): DFQATT, SNEGSKA (reference sequence). The CDR3 region has the DNA TGCAGTGCAACTTACAGGGAGGGGAGGTACAATGAGCAGTTCTTC. Residues: CSATYREGRYNEQFF.

This clonotype was detected only a few times. The chain recombines TRBV7-2 with TRBJ1-2; a weak D match, TRBD1 (6 bases). Germline V lookup: CDR1 SGHTA, CDR2 FQGNSA. Trimming left V 0 bases short and J 8 bases short, with 13 bases between. The CDR3 contains 14 residues. The CDR3 reads CASSLAGGGGGYTF. The CDR3 DNA sequence: TGTGCCAGCAGCTTAGCGGGGGGCGGCGGAGGCTACACCTTC.

This clonotype was detected many times. The CDR3: CASSQAAGTSVYEQYF. CDR3 nucleotide sequence: TGTGCCAGCAGCCAAGCAGCTGGGACTAGTGTCTACGAGCAGTACTTC. The V and J genes are TRBV4-2 and TRBJ2-7, with TRBD2 identical over 8 bases. Looked up from germline, CDR1 is LGHNA and CDR2 is YNFKEQ. With V trimmed by 1 base and J by 3 bases, 8 bases remained unmatched. The CDR3 has 16 residues.

The count of this clonotype is one. The chain links TRBV28 to TRBJ2-4; 8 bases fit TRBD1. V shed 4 bases, J shed 3 bases, and the junction held 5 bases outside the gene matches. This CDR3 region has 15 residues. CDR1 and CDR2 (germline): MDHEN, SYDVKM. The chain's CDR3 is CASSSQGAVKNIQYF. The CDR3 DNA reads as TGTGCCAGCAGTTCCCAGGGGGCGGTCAAAAACATTCAGTACTTC. The full variable domain, with the rest looked up from reference TRBV28 and TRBJ2-4, is DVKVTQSSRYLVKRTGEKVFLECVQDMDHENMFWYRQDPGLGLRLIYFSYDVKMKEKGDIPEGYSVSREKKERFSLILESASTNQTSMYLCASSSQGAVKNIQYFGAGTRLSVL.

This clonotype was recorded a few times. The chain uses TRBV5-1 and TRBJ2-2, with 7 bases lining up with TRBD1. J gave up 7 bases and V 4 bases, and 13 bases lay outside the gene matches. The CDR3 is made up of 16 amino acids. The germline V gene has CDR1 SGHRS and CDR2 YFSETQ. The CDR3 region is CASSDSDREYSGELFF. The CDR3, as DNA: TGCGCCAGCAGCGACTCAGACAGGGAATATAGCGGGGAGCTGTTTTTT.

This clonotype has at least ten counts. The gene calls are TRBV29-1 and TRBJ1-3, with 9 nucleotides matching TRBD1. Trimming took 6 bases from V and 3 from J; bases not matched to a gene: 3. This CDR3 comprises 13 residues. In germline, CDR1 is SQVTM, CDR2 ANQGSEA. In nucleotides, the CDR3 is TGCAGCGTAGGGACAGGGAGTGGAAACACCATATATTTT. It is translated as CSVGTGSGNTIYF.

This clonotype showed up many times. CDR3 coding DNA: TGTGCCAGCAGTTTGGAGAAGCGGAGCTCCTACAATGAGCAGTTCTTC. Amino acids: CASSLEKRSSYNEQFF. The chain is built from TRBV12-3 or TRBV12-4 and TRBJ2-1, with D possibly matching TRBD2 (5 bases). V gave up 3 bases and J gave up 0 bases, with 12 bases separating them. The CDR3 extends over 16 amino acids.

This clonotype was recorded many times. V and J are TRBV12-3 or TRBV12-4 and TRBJ2-4, with D unresolved. This CDR3 has 15 amino acids. Trimming cost V 3 bases and J 0 bases, with 9 bases left between them. The CDR3 here is CASSFRVEAKNIQYF. The CDR3, as DNA: TGTGCCAGCAGTTTTCGGGTAGAAGCCAAAAACATTCAGTACTTC.

This clonotype was detected many times. The CDR3 DNA is TGCGCCAGCAGCGCCAGTGTGGGTTCCTACAATGAGCAGTTCTTC. It yields the protein CASSASVGSYNEQFF. This chain joins TRBV5-1 and TRBJ2-1; D remains unclear. V lost 4 bases to trimming and J lost 1 base, with 12 bases between them. The CDR3 spans 15 residues. Germline lookup yields CDR1 SGHRS and CDR2 YFSETQ.

This clonotype has ten or more counts. V and J are TRBV20-1 and TRBJ2-1, with 8 bases identical to TRBD2. The V gene's germline CDR1 is DFQATT and CDR2 SNEGSKA (reference sequence). CDR3 length: 15 residues. Trimming took 0 bases from V and 2 from J; bases not matched to a gene: 3. The CDR3: CSAREGSGTYNEQFF. DNA for the CDR3: TGCAGTGCTAGAGAGGGTAGCGGGACCTACAATGAGCAGTTCTTC.

This clonotype appeared a few times. The J gene is TRBJ2-3, the V gene TRBV2, with 9 nucleotides matching TRBD2. This CDR3 contains 15 residues. The germline V gene encodes CDR1 SNHLY and CDR2 FYNNEI. V was clipped by 5 bases and J by 3 bases; unmatched bases: 6. The CDR3, as DNA: TGTGCCAGCAGTCCTTTGCGGGAGGGGACAGATACGCAGTATTTT. It translates to CASSPLREGTDTQYF.

This clonotype occurred many times. The chain uses TRBV5-1 and TRBJ2-7, with a possible D match to TRBD2 (5 bases). CDR1 and CDR2 (germline): SGHRS, YFSETQ. V was pared by 0 bases and J by 4 bases, with 17 bases between. The CDR3 sequence is 16 residues long. In DNA, the CDR3 is TGCGCCAGCAGCTTGGAAGTCGGGGTTATGGGGTACGAGCAGTACTTC. It specifies CASSLEVGVMGYEQYF.

This clonotype has at least ten counts. The junction and the germline gene differ at one end; a read error may be behind it. This chain links TRBV5-1 with TRBJ2-1, with D tentatively TRBD1 (6 bases). Germline CDR1 and CDR2: SGHRS and YFSETQ. CDR3 size: 15 residues. CDR3 bases: TGTGCCAGCAGTTTAGACAGGAGCTCCTACAATGAGCAGTTCTTC. It translates to CASSLDRSSYNEQFF.

This chain connects TRBV27 to TRBJ1-1, with unresolved D. V was trimmed by 0 bases and J by 1 base, leaving 6 bases between them. This CDR3 is built from 14 residues. Germline CDR1 reads MNHEY; CDR2 reads SMNVEV (reference sequence). The CDR3 loop reads CASSLSKANTEAFF. CDR3 DNA sequence: TGTGCCAGCAGTTTATCCAAGGCGAACACTGAAGCTTTCTTT.

This clonotype has ten or more counts. The chain combines TRBV20-1 with TRBJ2-5; D is undetermined. V was clipped by 0 bases and J by 4 bases, with 6 bases between them. The CDR3 consists of 12 residues. CDR1 is DFQATT, CDR2 SNEGSKA, per germline (reference sequence). CDR3 coding DNA: TGCAGTGCTAGAGATCGACCAGAGACCCAGTACTTC. It translates to CSARDRPETQYF.

J is TRBJ1-1 and V is TRBV7-6; 9 nucleotides line up with TRBD1. The junction had 8 bases not matched to a gene; V was cut back by 5 bases and J by 7 bases. Germline values: CDR1 SGHVS, CDR2 FNYEAQ. The CDR3 is 14 amino acids. The CDR3 sequence: CASSPIDRGGEAFF. The CDR3 nucleotides are TGTGCCAGCAGCCCCATAGACAGGGGGGGTGAAGCTTTCTTT.

V usage is TRBV30 and J usage is TRBJ1-4, with no clear D. Germline CDR1 is GTSNPN and CDR2 is SVGIG (reference sequence). Trimming removed 1 base at V and 12 bases at J, with 15 bases between. The CDR3 is made up of 13 amino acids. The CDR3 loop is CAWSAESWSELFF. CDR3 coding DNA: TGTGCCTGGAGTGCCGAATCGTGGAGCGAACTGTTTTTT.

In this sample, this clonotype turned up a few times. V is TRBV7-9 and J is TRBJ2-3; D is undetermined. Trimming stripped 2 bases from V and 4 bases from J, with 10 bases between. Germline V gene data show CDR1 as SEHNR and CDR2 as FQNEAQ (reference sequence). CDR3 size: 14 residues. The DNA for the CDR3 is TGTGCCAGCAGCTTAATGGGGATTGCAGATACGCAGTATTTT. Its translation is CASSLMGIADTQYF.

This clonotype was recorded many times. Here the CDR3 reads CSWRVGETQYF. CDR3 DNA sequence: TGCAGTTGGAGGGTAGGGGAGACCCAGTACTTC. The chain links TRBV20-1 to TRBJ2-5, with D perhaps matching TRBD2 (6 bases). The ends were cut back, 8 bases at V and 5 bases at J, with 12 bases in the middle. Germline CDR1 DFQATT, CDR2 SNEGSKA (reference sequence). The CDR3 has 11 residues.

This clonotype was found many times. The V gene is TRBV28, the J gene TRBJ2-2; 14 nucleotides line up with TRBD2. The CDR3 has 16 amino acids. Germline CDR1 and CDR2: MDHEN and SYDVKM. Trimming at V came to 7 bases and at J to 7 bases, leaving 8 bases not matched to a gene. Written as DNA, the CDR3 is TGTGCCAGCACCGGACTAGCGGGAGGAAGCGTCGGGGAGCTGTTTTTT. Its translation: CASTGLAGGSVGELFF. The whole variable domain, filled in from reference TRBV28 and TRBJ2-2, reads DVKVTQSSRYLVKRTGEKVFLECVQDMDHENMFWYRQDPGLGLRLIYFSYDVKMKEKGDIPEGYSVSREKKERFSLILESASTNQTSMYLCASTGLAGGSVGELFFGEGSRLTVL.

In its sample, this clonotype was seen many times. The V gene is TRBV6-5, the J gene TRBJ1-1, with 7 bases lining up with TRBD1. CDR1 is MNHEY and CDR2 is SVGAGI in the germline V gene. The trim removed 3 bases at V and 6 bases at J, leaving 7 bases unmatched. The CDR3 length is 14 residues. CDR3 residues: CASSYPGRGAEAFF. The CDR3 DNA sequence: TGTGCCAGCAGTTATCCCGGCAGGGGGGCTGAAGCTTTCTTT.

The chain has TRBV7-2 and TRBJ2-7; the D call may be TRBD1 or TRBD2 (5 bases each). CDR3 length equals 15 residues. The germline V gene encodes CDR1 SGHTA and CDR2 FQGNSA. Deletions cut 3 bases from V and 5 bases from J, with 17 bases between. CDR3 nucleotides: TGTGCCAGCAGCTTCCGACTGGGGGACGGCGACGAGCAGTACTTC. Residues: CASSFRLGDGDEQYF.

This clonotype has ten or more counts. V usage is TRBV7-2 and J usage is TRBJ2-1, with 9 bases aligning to TRBD1. J was trimmed by 6 bases and V by 4 bases; bases with no gene match: 7. Germline V gene lookup returns CDR1 SGHTA and CDR2 FQGNSA. The CDR3 is 15 amino acids. The CDR3 DNA reads TGTGCCAGCAGCTCCCGACAGGGGGGAGGCAATGAGCAGTTCTTC. It encodes CASSSRQGGGNEQFF.

At least ten counts were recorded for this clonotype. This chain links TRBV20-1 with TRBJ2-4, with D uncertain. Germline V lookup: CDR1 DFQATT, CDR2 SNEGSKA (reference sequence). V lost 0 bases to trimming and J lost 0 bases, with 15 bases between them. This CDR3 has 17 residues. CDR3: CSAREGVWERAKNIQYF. CDR3 bases: TGCAGTGCTAGAGAAGGAGTCTGGGAACGAGCCAAAAACATTCAGTACTTC.

The chain employs TRBV11-2 and TRBJ1-5; D gene uncertain. The germline V and J ends were trimmed by 1 base and 3 bases, with 4 bases remaining between them. This CDR3 region has 13 residues. Per germline, CDR1 SGHAT and CDR2 FQNNGV. The CDR3 coding sequence is TGTGCCAGCAGCTTAGCCCTCAATCAGCCCCAGCATTTT. It encodes CASSLALNQPQHF.

For this clonotype: A much larger clone sits a single nucleotide away, making a read error possible. This chain joins TRBV4-2 and TRBJ2-1; 12 bases match TRBD1. V lost 5 bases to trimming and J lost 12 bases; unmatched junction nucleotides: 11. CDR3 size: 15 residues. Germline values: CDR1 LGHNA, CDR2 YNFKEQ. The CDR3, as DNA: TGTGCCAGCAGCAACCGGGACAGGGGGCAGTATGGGCAGTTCTTC. Its translation: CASSNRDRGQYGQFF.

This clonotype has a handful of counts. V and J are TRBV6-2 or TRBV6-3 and TRBJ2-1; the D gene is possibly TRBD2 (6 bases). The CDR3 has 13 amino acids. Per the germline V gene, CDR1 is MNHEY and CDR2 is SVGEGT. V was cut by 8 bases and J by 6 bases, with 14 bases left in between. The CDR3 coding sequence is TGTGCCAGCGCTTGGCGGGAACCCAATGAGCAGTTCTTC. As protein: CASAWREPNEQFF.

This clonotype was observed many times. The chain combines TRBV28 with TRBJ2-2; 8 bases fit TRBD2. The CDR3 contains 15 residues. From germline, CDR1 is MDHEN and CDR2 SYDVKM. Trimming cost V 8 bases and J 5 bases; bases outside gene matches: 10. CDR3 residues: CASARTSSGTGELFF. The CDR3 nucleotides are TGTGCCAGCGCCAGGACTAGCTCGGGGACCGGGGAGCTGTTTTTT.

This clonotype was detected ten times or more. This chain uses TRBV11-1 with TRBJ2-2; D gene ambiguous. The CDR3 has 16 amino acids. Trimming took 5 bases from V and 0 from J, leaving 13 bases between them. CDR1 SGHAT and CDR2 FQDESV come from the germline V gene (reference sequence). CDR3 sequence: CASSPSYNANTGELFF. The CDR3 DNA follows: TGTGCCAGCAGCCCTTCGTATAACGCGAACACCGGGGAGCTGTTTTTT.

This clonotype was found many times. The CDR3: CASSPEGQDEQYF. The CDR3 bases are TGTGCCAGCAGCCCAGAAGGGCAGGACGAGCAGTACTTC. V usage is TRBV16 and J usage is TRBJ2-7, with D unclear. The length of the CDR3 is 13 residues. Per germline, CDR1 KGHSY and CDR2 FQNENV. V shed 4 bases and J shed 5 bases, with 12 bases lying between them.

Only a few counts were recorded for this clonotype. This chain connects TRBV11-3 to TRBJ1-6; 8 bases fit TRBD1. The CDR3 length is 14 residues. V lost 4 bases and J lost 8; bases outside the gene matches: 4. Germline values: CDR1 SGHNT, CDR2 YENEEA. The CDR3 coding sequence is TGTGCCAGCAGCTCGACAGGGGTAGATTCACCCCTCCACTTT. The encoded protein is CASSSTGVDSPLHF.

Many counts were recorded for this clonotype. CDR3 sequence reads: CSVEDRVIRAGRGTDTQYF. The CDR3 region has the DNA TGCAGCGTTGAAGATCGGGTTATTCGCGCGGGTAGGGGGACAGATACGCAGTATTTT. The rearrangement links TRBV29-1 to TRBJ2-3; possible D gene TRBD1, 6 bases. The CDR3 contains 19 residues. Trimming took off 0 bases at V and 3 bases at J, with 25 bases between the two ends. Per germline, CDR1 SQVTM and CDR2 ANQGSEA.